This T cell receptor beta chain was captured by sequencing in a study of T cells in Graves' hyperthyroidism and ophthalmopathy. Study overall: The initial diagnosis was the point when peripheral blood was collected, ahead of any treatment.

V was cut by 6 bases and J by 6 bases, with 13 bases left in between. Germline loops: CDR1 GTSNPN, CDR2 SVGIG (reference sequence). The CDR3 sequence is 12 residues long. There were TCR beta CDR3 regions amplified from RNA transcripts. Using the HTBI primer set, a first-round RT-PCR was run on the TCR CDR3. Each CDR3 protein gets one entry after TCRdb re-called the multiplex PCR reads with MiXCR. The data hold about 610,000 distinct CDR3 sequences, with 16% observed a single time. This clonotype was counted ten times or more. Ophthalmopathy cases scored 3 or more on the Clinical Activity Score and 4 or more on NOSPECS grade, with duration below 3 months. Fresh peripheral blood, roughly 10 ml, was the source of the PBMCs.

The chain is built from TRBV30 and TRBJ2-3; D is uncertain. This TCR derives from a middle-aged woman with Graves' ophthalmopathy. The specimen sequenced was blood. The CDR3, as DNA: TGTGCCTGCCATAACCTCGGCGATACGCAGTATTTT. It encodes CACHNLGDTQYF.